A single sample gave rise to the 20 T cell receptor beta chains below, sequenced in a study of CD8+CD57+ T cells in acquired aplastic anemia. Genomic DNA constituted the template upon which TCR beta VDJ and CDR3 profiling was performed. TCRdb reprocessed the reads with MiXCR, giving one entry per CDR3 protein. Here the sample spans about 180,000 distinct CDR3 sequences, 48% being singletons. Whoever was chosen for sequencing had shown CD8+CD57+ cell expansion by flow cytometry. Material for sequencing was sorted CD4+, CD8+, or CD8+CD57+ T cells (not recorded which) from PBMCs. These receptors were collected from a human donor with aplastic anemia.

The chain is built from TRBV7-9 and TRBJ2-7; D not resolved. V was trimmed by 1 base and J by 6 bases, leaving 13 bases between them. Looked up from germline, CDR1 is SEHNR and CDR2 is FQNEAQ (reference sequence). The CDR3 runs to 14 residues. The chain's CDR3 is CASSLGANTGEQYF. In DNA, the CDR3 is TGTGCCAGCAGCTTAGGAGCCAATACGGGCGAGCAGTACTTC.

This rearrangement joins TRBV15 to TRBJ2-5, with D possibly being TRBD1 or TRBD2 (5 bases each). Trimming left V 4 bases short and J 5 bases short, with 14 bases between. Germline V CDR1 and CDR2: LNHNV, YYDKDF (reference sequence). The CDR3 runs to 14 residues. CDR3 in DNA: TGTGCCACCAGCACCGGGGCCTCAGGGGAGACCCAGTACTTC. Its protein product is CATSTGASGETQYF.

The CDR3 DNA follows: TGTGCCAGCTCACCAGTCAGACATTCACCCCTCCACTTT. This gives the protein CASSPVRHSPLHF. V and J are TRBV18 and TRBJ1-6; D gene uncertain. This CDR3 has 13 amino acids. V lost 2 bases and J lost 8, with 7 bases in between. CDR1 is KGHSH, CDR2 LQKENI, per germline.

The CDR3 nucleotides read TGTGCCAGCAGTGAATTCGGGGGGCCATTTCAGTACTTC. It translates to CASSEFGGPFQYF. This chain joins TRBV6-1 and TRBJ2-4; perhaps TRBD2 as D (7 bases). Germline V gene sequence: CDR1 MNHNS, CDR2 SASEGT. This CDR3 region has 13 residues. The germline V and J ends were trimmed by 2 bases and 11 bases, with 13 bases remaining between them.

This rearrangement joins TRBV9 to TRBJ2-3, with D perhaps matching TRBD2 (7 bases). V was trimmed by 7 bases and J by 3 bases, leaving 24 bases between them. The CDR3 runs 17 residues. Per the germline V gene, CDR1 is SGDLS and CDR2 is YYNGEE. CDR3 residues: CASSPPRGGSGTDTQYF. CDR3 DNA sequence: TGTGCCAGCTCACCGCCTCGCGGGGGCTCGGGGACAGATACGCAGTATTTT.

The chain couples TRBV13 to TRBJ1-6; TRBD1 is a possible D gene (5 bases). In germline, CDR1 is PRHDT, CDR2 FYEKMQ (reference sequence). Between the trimmed V and J ends, which lost 3 bases and 5 bases, there was a span of 11 bases. The length of the CDR3 is 15 residues. The CDR3 protein is CASSFGTDNNSPLHF. CDR3 in DNA: TGTGCCAGCAGCTTTGGGACCGACAATAATTCACCCCTCCACTTT.

This chain links TRBV7-3 with TRBJ1-1; D not certain. The CDR3 consists of 13 residues. Deletions cut 5 bases from V and 1 base from J, with 8 bases between. Per the germline V gene, CDR1 is SGHTA and CDR2 is FQGTGA. CDR3 in amino acids: CASSPTKNTEAFF. The CDR3 DNA reads as TGTGCCAGCAGCCCTACAAAGAACACTGAAGCTTTCTTT.

This clonotype appeared once. This chain joins TRBV2 and TRBJ2-7; D ambiguous. The CDR3 has 12 residues. V shed 3 bases and J shed 4 bases, with 7 bases lying between them. CDR1 and CDR2 (germline): SNHLY, FYNNEI. CDR3 amino acids: CASSESLYEQYF. CDR3 bases: TGTGCCAGCAGTGAGTCTCTATACGAGCAGTACTTC.

This clonotype was counted ten times or more. The rearrangement uses TRBV6-1 and TRBJ2-7, with D possibly being TRBD2 (5 bases). The ends were cut back, 6 bases at V and 1 base at J, with 13 bases in the middle. Germline loops: CDR1 MNHNS, CDR2 SASEGT. The CDR3 runs 14 residues. This chain's CDR3 is CASRRRPSSYEQYF. Here the CDR3 DNA reads TGTGCCAGCAGGAGGAGGCCAAGTTCCTACGAGCAGTACTTC.

This clonotype was counted ten times or more. The rearrangement links TRBV30 to TRBJ2-5; maybe TRBD1 (6 bases). V lost 0 bases, J lost 1 base, and 9 bases lay in between. Germline lookup yields CDR1 GTSNPN and CDR2 SVGIG (reference sequence). CDR3 length equals 14 residues. In nucleotides, the CDR3 is TGTGCCTGGAGTGTAGGACAGATCCAAGAGACCCAGTACTTC. Translation gives CAWSVGQIQETQYF.

The V call is TRBV7-3, the J call TRBJ2-1, with 8 bases identical to TRBD2. V trimming: 3 bases; J trimming: 15 bases; junction bases outside the gene matches: 7. This CDR3 is 12 amino acids long. Germline CDR1 and CDR2: SGHTA and FQGTGA. DNA of the CDR3: TGTGCCAGCAGCTTCCCCGGGACTAGTCTGTTCTTC. This sequence encodes CASSFPGTSLFF.

The V gene is TRBV15, the J gene TRBJ2-5, with 7 positions matching TRBD1. There are 13 residues in the CDR3. CDR1 LNHNV and CDR2 YYDKDF come from the germline V gene (reference sequence). V was clipped by 2 bases and J by 7 bases; unmatched bases: 4. The CDR3 DNA reads TGTGCCACCAGCAGACCAGGGGGTAGGACCCAGTACTTC. Its protein is CATSRPGGRTQYF. The complete variable domain, with remaining parts taken from reference TRBV15 and TRBJ2-5, reads DAMVIQNPRYQVTQFGKPVTLSCSQTLNHNVMYWYQQKSSQAPKLLFHYYDKDFNNEADTPDNFQSRRPNTSFCFLDIRSPGLGDTAMYLCATSRPGGRTQYFGPGTRLLVL.

This chain uses TRBV10-3 with TRBJ2-3; 8 bases line up with TRBD2. There are 20 residues in the CDR3. The germline gives CDR1 ENHRY, CDR2 SYGVKD. V trimming: 4 bases; J trimming: 2 bases; junction bases outside the gene matches: 20. As DNA, the CDR3 is TGTGCCATCAGTGCTAGAGTTCCCGCGGGGGGTCAACTCGACACAGATACGCAGTATTTT. It is translated as CAISARVPAGGQLDTDTQYF.

V usage is TRBV15 and J usage is TRBJ2-3; D uncertain. V gave up 2 bases and J gave up 5 bases, with 8 bases separating them. This CDR3 has 13 residues. CDR1 and CDR2 (germline): LNHNV, YYDKDF (reference sequence). CDR3 in DNA: TGTGCCACCAGCAGAATGGCGTTAGATACGCAGTATTTT. It encodes CATSRMALDTQYF.

J is TRBJ2-3 and V is TRBV15; 7 bases fit TRBD2. Germline V CDR1 and CDR2: LNHNV, YYDKDF (reference sequence). V gave up 0 bases and J gave up 2 bases; unmatched junction bases: 11. CDR3 length: 18 residues. The CDR3 is CATSRDSSSGDLTDTQYF. CDR3 in DNA: TGTGCCACCAGCAGAGATTCTTCTAGCGGAGACCTCACAGATACGCAGTATTTT.

This clonotype was seen at least ten times. At one end, the junction sequence differs from germline, possibly due to a read error. This chain uses TRBV5-4 with TRBJ2-2, with a weak D call TRBD1 (6 bases). CDR1 and CDR2 from the germline V gene are SGHNT and YYREEE (reference sequence). The CDR3 runs 14 residues. Here the CDR3 DNA reads TGTGCCAGCAGATTGGACAGGAACACCGGGGAGCTGTTTTTT. Translating gives CASRLDRNTGELFF. Drawing the rest from reference TRBV5-4 and TRBJ2-2, the complete variable domain is ETGVTQSPTHLIKTRGQQVTLRCSSQSGHNTVSWYQQALGQGPQFIFQYYREEENGRGNFPPRFSGLQFPNYSSELNVNALELDDSALYLCASRLDRNTGELFFGEGSRLTVL.

This chain connects TRBV7-7 to TRBJ2-2; tentative D call: TRBD1 (5 bases). This CDR3 is 14 amino acids long. V lost 6 bases, J lost 1 base, and 9 bases lay in between. In germline, CDR1 is SSHAT, CDR2 FNYEAQ (reference sequence). CDR3 DNA: TGTGCCAGCAGGGACACAGGGAACACCGGGGAGCTGTTTTTT. Amino acids: CASRDTGNTGELFF.

The chain employs TRBV24-1 and TRBJ1-5, with D possibly matching TRBD1 (5 bases). Germline V CDR1 and CDR2: KGHDR, SFDVKD. The germline V and J ends were trimmed by 1 base and 5 bases, with 11 bases remaining between them. The CDR3 totals 15 residues. CDR3 DNA sequence: TGTGCCACCAGTGATTTTTCGAGGGGAGATCAGCCCCAGCATTTT. It translates to CATSDFSRGDQPQHF.

The CDR3 spells CASTASGTVRPLHF. The CDR3 coding sequence is TGTGCCAGTACCGCCTCCGGGACTGTCAGGCCCCTCCACTTT. This chain connects TRBV19 to TRBJ1-6; tentative D call: TRBD1 (5 bases). The germline V and J ends were trimmed by 7 bases and 13 bases, with 20 bases remaining between them. CDR1 is LNHDA and CDR2 is SQIVND in the germline V gene (reference sequence). The CDR3 has 14 residues.

The V call is TRBV7-4, the J call TRBJ2-7, with 9 bases identical to TRBD2. J lost 2 bases, V lost 5 bases, and 7 bases had no gene match. Per the germline V gene, CDR1 is SGHVT and CDR2 is SQSDAQ. The CDR3 sequence is 15 residues long. CDR3 nucleotide sequence: TGTGCCAGCAGCCCCATCAAGCGGGGGGCCTACGAGCAGTACTTC. Translation: CASSPIKRGAYEQYF.